Listed below are T cell receptor beta chains from one sample, sequenced in a study of CD8 T cells in Susac syndrome. MiXCR, applied by TCRdb to the immunoSEQ multiplex PCR reads, yields one record per CDR3 protein. The sample shows about 210,000 distinct CDR3 sequences, approximately 95% of them seen only once. The sequenced material came from CD4+ T cells from PBMCs. These receptors were obtained from a human donor with multiple sclerosis. Both conserved end residues are part of each CDR3. D genes are given only for firm matches. Rows may omit the clone size; those that give it use once, few, many or a size class.

size: .
D: .
V: TRBV29-1
J: TRBJ1-2
DNA: TGCAGCGTTTATGAGGATGGCTACACCTTC
CDR3: CSVYEDGYTF

size: .
D: .
V: TRBV29-1
J: TRBJ2-7
DNA: TGCAGCGGCTGGACGCTGGGGTCCTACGAGCAGTACTTC
CDR3: CSGWTLGSYEQYF

size: few
D: .
V: TRBV29-1
J: TRBJ1-1
DNA: TGCAGCGTTGTTGGTCGGGAAGCTTTCTTT
CDR3: CSVVGREAFF

size: .
D: .
V: TRBV12-3/TRBV12-4
J: TRBJ2-5
DNA: TGTGCCAGCAGTTTCTGGGTGGAAGAGACCCAGTACTTC
CDR3: CASSFWVEETQYF

size: .
D: .
V: TRBV21-1
J: TRBJ2-6
DNA: TGTGCCAGCAGCAAAGTCTGGACGGCCTCTGGGGCCAACGTCCTGACTTTC
CDR3: CASSKVWTASGANVLTF

size: .
D: .
V: TRBV27
J: TRBJ2-7
DNA: TGTGCCAGCAGCCTAGAACGGGGTTTTGAGCAGTACTTC
CDR3: CASSLERGFEQYF

size: .
D: .
V: TRBV15
J: TRBJ1-2
DNA: TGTGCCACCAGCAGAGATCGAACGGCGAGGAGTAACTATGGCTACACCTTC
CDR3: CATSRDRTARSNYGYTF

size: .
D: .
V: TRBV20-1
J: TRBJ1-2
DNA: TGCAGTGCTATCGGAGTTACGGGCTACACCTTC
CDR3: CSAIGVTGYTF

size: .
D: .
V: TRBV20-1
J: TRBJ2-1
DNA: TGCAGTGCTAGGCCCATAGGCGGGACGAGCTCCTACAATGAGCAGTTCTTC
CDR3: CSARPIGGTSSYNEQFF

size: .
D: TRBD2
V: TRBV6-5
J: TRBJ2-7
DNA: TGTGCCAGCAGTTACCGATTAGCGGGAGGGCTCTACGAGCAGTACTTC
CDR3: CASSYRLAGGLYEQYF

size: .
D: .
V: TRBV3-1
J: TRBJ1-3
DNA: TGTGCCAGCAGCCAAGAGGCCAAACGAAACACCATATATTTT
CDR3: CASSQEAKRNTIYF

size: once
D: TRBD1
V: TRBV7-2
J: TRBJ1-2
DNA: TGTGCCAGCAGCCCGTCGATTGACAGGGGAAACTATGGCTACACCTTC
CDR3: CASSPSIDRGNYGYTF

size: once
D: TRBD2
V: TRBV6-2/TRBV6-3
J: TRBJ2-3
DNA: TGTGCCAGCAGCCACCTTGGACTAGCTGTGGATACGCAGTATTTT
CDR3: CASSHLGLAVDTQYF

size: once
D: TRBD1
V: TRBV18
J: TRBJ1-1
DNA: TGTGCCAGCTCACCAAACCAGGGACAGTACACTGAAGCTTTCTTT
CDR3: CASSPNQGQYTEAFF

size: .
D: .
V: TRBV12-3/TRBV12-4
J: TRBJ2-3
DNA: TGTGCCAGCAGTTCGATTACGGATACGCAGTATTTT
CDR3: CASSSITDTQYF

size: .
D: .
V: TRBV6-5
J: TRBJ1-5
DNA: TGTGCCAGCAGGAGAGGGGGTAATCAGCCCCAGCATTTT
CDR3: CASRRGGNQPQHF

size: .
D: .
V: TRBV2
J: TRBJ2-5
DNA: TGTGCCAGCGTTTGGGCTAGCGTCTTACCAGAGACCCAGTACTTC
CDR3: CASVWASVLPETQYF

size: .
D: TRBD1
V: TRBV4-1
J: TRBJ1-5
DNA: TGCGCCAGCAGCCCCCCGACAGGGACCAACAATCAGCCCCAGCATTTT
CDR3: CASSPPTGTNNQPQHF